These 30 T cell receptor beta chains share one sample of origin, sequenced in a study of T cells in Graves' hyperthyroidism and ophthalmopathy. Amplified TCR beta CDR3 regions came from RNA transcripts. The study used the HTBI primer set for a first-round RT-PCR of the TCR CDR3. TCRdb itself ran the multiplex PCR reads through MiXCR, one entry per CDR3 protein. The sample holds hundreds of thousands of distinct CDR3 sequences, around 13% seen once. Sequences were obtained from blood. These receptors all stem from a middle-aged woman with Graves' hyperthyroidism.

In its sample, this clonotype was seen many times. The chain carries TRBV11-2 and TRBJ1-5, with D hard to call. CDR3 length: 13 amino acids. Trimming cost V 2 bases and J 1 base, with 3 bases left between them. Germline V gene lookup returns CDR1 SGHAT and CDR2 FQNNGV. The CDR3 here is CASSLLSNQPQHF. Here the CDR3 DNA reads TGTGCCAGCAGCTTATTAAGCAATCAGCCCCAGCATTTT.

This clonotype was observed a few times. The CDR3 spells CASSLAGALETQYF. The CDR3 nucleotides are TGTGCCAGCAGTTTAGCGGGAGCCTTGGAGACCCAGTACTTC. This chain connects TRBV12-3 or TRBV12-4 to TRBJ2-5, with a weak D call TRBD2 (5 bases). CDR3 length equals 14 residues. Trimming pared 0 bases from V and 5 bases from J, leaving 10 bases between.

This clonotype was seen only a few times. The chain is built from TRBV9 and TRBJ1-2; 7 nucleotides match TRBD1. Germline CDR1 is SGDLS and CDR2 is YYNGEE. V trimming: 2 bases; J trimming: 3 bases; junction bases outside the gene matches: 10. The CDR3 has 16 amino acids. Here the CDR3 reads CASSVGTARSDYGYTF. CDR3 coding DNA: TGTGCCAGCAGCGTGGGGACAGCCCGCTCTGACTATGGCTACACCTTC.

In this sample, this clonotype turned up a few times. The V call is TRBV6-2 or TRBV6-3, the J call TRBJ2-5, with 9 bases aligning to TRBD2. Germline loops: CDR1 MNHEY, CDR2 SVGEGT. V lost 7 bases, J lost 5 bases, and 17 bases stayed unmatched. This CDR3 has 17 amino acids. The CDR3 sequence: CASIAPSGRSLGETQYF. The CDR3 DNA sequence: TGTGCCAGCATTGCTCCAAGCGGGAGGTCACTCGGTGAGACCCAGTACTTC.

There are many counts of this clonotype. The chain recombines TRBV28 with TRBJ2-5, with a weak D call TRBD1 (5 bases). V lost 4 bases and J 1 base, leaving 13 bases between the germline ends. There are 15 residues in the CDR3. Germline-derived CDR1 and CDR2 are MDHEN and SYDVKM. This chain's CDR3 is CASSSTSGSQETQYF. For the CDR3, the DNA is TGTGCCAGCAGTTCTACATCAGGGTCCCAAGAGACCCAGTACTTC. Using reference TRBV28 and TRBJ2-5 for the parts outside the CDR3, the full variable domain is DVKVTQSSRYLVKRTGEKVFLECVQDMDHENMFWYRQDPGLGLRLIYFSYDVKMKEKGDIPEGYSVSREKKERFSLILESASTNQTSMYLCASSSTSGSQETQYFGPGTRLLVL.

This clonotype was counted at least ten times. V usage is TRBV20-1 and J usage is TRBJ2-1; D is uncertain. Germline-derived CDR1 and CDR2 are DFQATT and SNEGSKA (reference sequence). The CDR3 covers 11 residues. Trimming pared 0 bases from V and 6 bases from J, leaving 3 bases between. DNA for the CDR3: TGCAGTGCTAGAGACCCCAATGAGCAGTTCTTC. Translated: CSARDPNEQFF.

This clonotype was detected only a few times. The chain links TRBV5-1 to TRBJ2-5, with D perhaps matching TRBD1 or TRBD2 (6 bases each). The CDR3 contains 15 residues. Trimming took off 4 bases at V and 2 bases at J, with 15 bases between the two ends. Germline V gene lookup returns CDR1 SGHRS and CDR2 YFSETQ. In nucleotides, the CDR3 is TGCGCCAGCAGCCTCATTCAGGGGACTCAAGAGACCCAGTACTTC. As protein: CASSLIQGTQETQYF.

This clonotype was seen at least ten times. This chain links TRBV3-1 with TRBJ2-3, with D maybe TRBD2 (6 bases). Germline loops: CDR1 LGHDT, CDR2 YNNKEL (reference sequence). There are 15 residues in the CDR3. V was shortened by 6 bases and J by 3 bases, with 16 bases between the two germline ends. The CDR3 coding sequence is TGTGCCAGCAGGGGAAGGAGGGGTGGAACAGATACGCAGTATTTT. Translation gives CASRGRRGGTDTQYF.

The sample holds many counts of this clonotype. The chain links TRBV20-1 to TRBJ1-5; no reliable D call. CDR1 and CDR2 (germline): DFQATT, SNEGSKA (reference sequence). The CDR3 is 13 residues long. Trimming stripped 3 bases from V and 2 bases from J, with 8 bases between. As DNA, the CDR3 is TGCAGTGCTAGGTTGGGAGGCAATCAGCCCCAGCATTTT. Its protein is CSARLGGNQPQHF.

This chain's CDR3 is CASSYEKGVKNQPQHF. The CDR3, as DNA: TGTGCCAGCAGCTACGAAAAAGGAGTAAAAAATCAGCCCCAGCATTTT. The rearrangement joins TRBV4-2 to TRBJ1-5; D is ambiguous. CDR1 is LGHNA, CDR2 YNFKEQ, per germline. The CDR3 is 16 amino acids. V was cut by 5 bases and J by 4 bases, with 18 bases left in between.

This rearrangement joins TRBV13 to TRBJ2-1, with D tentatively TRBD2 (6 bases). The germline gives CDR1 PRHDT, CDR2 FYEKMQ (reference sequence). CDR3 length: 15 amino acids. V was trimmed by 5 bases and J by 7 bases, leaving 18 bases between them. CDR3 residues: CASSKGLAPLNEQFF. The CDR3 DNA sequence: TGTGCCAGCAGCAAGGGACTCGCACCTCTGAATGAGCAGTTCTTC.

This clonotype was seen at least ten times. The chain links TRBV27 to TRBJ1-5; TRBD1 aligns across 7 bases. The CDR3 contains 16 residues. Germline-derived CDR1 and CDR2 are MNHEY and SMNVEV (reference sequence). V trimming: 5 bases; J trimming: 0 bases; junction bases outside the gene matches: 7. The chain's CDR3 is CASSNRGGYSNQPQHF. As DNA, the CDR3 is TGTGCCAGCAGTAACAGGGGCGGGTATAGCAATCAGCCCCAGCATTTT.

The chain links TRBV5-1 to TRBJ2-6; TRBD1 matches 9 bases. Germline trimming cut 2 bases from V and 0 bases from J; bases unmatched to any gene: 6. Germline V CDR1 and CDR2: SGHRS, YFSETQ. The CDR3 totals 18 residues. CDR3 sequence: CASSFRDRVISGANVLTF. The CDR3 DNA reads as TGCGCCAGCAGCTTCCGGGACAGGGTGATCTCTGGGGCCAACGTCCTGACTTTC.

This clonotype was detected ten times or more. V is TRBV29-1 and J is TRBJ2-1; the D is unclear. Germline loops: CDR1 SQVTM, CDR2 ANQGSEA. Trimming took 4 bases from V and 5 from J, leaving 15 bases between them. The CDR3 is 14 residues long. For the CDR3, the DNA is TGCAGCGTTGTTTTACAGAAAAGAGACAATGAGCAGTTCTTC. Encoded protein: CSVVLQKRDNEQFF.

This clonotype was seen a few times. The chain joins TRBV5-4 to TRBJ2-1, with 9 bases identical to TRBD2. The V segment lost 4 bases and the J segment 5 bases; nucleotides outside the gene matches: 7. The CDR3 contains 15 residues. In germline, CDR1 is SGHNT, CDR2 YYREEE (reference sequence). This CDR3 reads CASSPESSGNNEQFF. The CDR3 DNA follows: TGTGCCAGCAGCCCCGAGTCTAGCGGGAACAATGAGCAGTTCTTC.

V is TRBV5-1 and J is TRBJ2-3, with TRBD1 identical over 7 bases. The germline gives CDR1 SGHRS, CDR2 YFSETQ. The trim removed 3 bases at V and 1 base at J, leaving 11 bases unmatched. The length of the CDR3 is 17 residues. This CDR3 is CASSSKTTGYRTDTQYF. Here the CDR3 DNA reads TGCGCCAGCAGCTCTAAAACGACAGGGTATCGCACAGATACGCAGTATTTT. Full variable domain (outside the CDR3, taken from reference TRBV5-1 and TRBJ2-3): KAGVTQTPRYLIKTRGQQVTLSCSPISGHRSVSWYQQTPGQGLQFLFEYFSETQRNKGNFPGRFSGRQFSNSRSEMNVSTLELGDSALYLCASSSKTTGYRTDTQYFGPGTRLTVL.

This clonotype came up many times. The chain joins TRBV7-8 to TRBJ2-1; 8 bases fit TRBD2. The CDR3 length is 13 residues. From germline, CDR1 is SGHVS and CDR2 FQNEAQ. V trimming: 7 bases; J trimming: 7 bases; junction bases outside the gene matches: 6. DNA of the CDR3: TGTGCCAGCACCCGGGGACTAGGGAATGAGCAGTTCTTC. It yields the protein CASTRGLGNEQFF. Full variable domain (missing parts from reference TRBV7-8 and TRBJ2-1): GAGVSQSPRYKVAKRGQDVALRCDPISGHVSLFWYQQALGQGPEFLTYFQNEAQLDKSGLPSDRFFAERPEGSVSTLKIQRTQQEDSAVYLCASTRGLGNEQFFGPGTRLTVL.

As regards this clonotype: A much larger clone sits a single nucleotide away, making a read error possible. V usage is TRBV6-1 and J usage is TRBJ2-1; the match to TRBD2 covers 9 bases. Germline-derived CDR1 and CDR2 are MNHNS and SASEGT. The CDR3 is made up of 17 amino acids. Trimming at V came to 8 bases and at J to 9 bases, leaving 20 bases not matched to a gene. CDR3 in DNA: TGTGCCAGCGATTTAGCGGGAGCCTCTCGCCGGGTGAGTGAGCAGTTCTTC. As protein: CASDLAGASRRVSEQFF.

This clonotype appeared a few times. The chain employs TRBV4-1 and TRBJ2-1; TRBD2 agrees at 7 bases. V was clipped by 1 base and J by 3 bases; unmatched bases: 6. The CDR3 contains 16 residues. CDR1 and CDR2 from the germline V gene are MGHRA and YSYEKL. CDR3: CASSQVPSGYYNEQFF. The CDR3 DNA reads TGCGCCAGCAGCCAAGTTCCTAGCGGCTACTACAATGAGCAGTTCTTC.

In its sample, this clonotype was seen a few times. The CDR3 nucleotides are TGTGCCAGCAGCCAGCCACTTACTTTTGAACTGTTTTTT. Protein: CASSQPLTFELFF. The chain combines TRBV7-2 with TRBJ1-4; D unclear. CDR1 is SGHTA, CDR2 FQGNSA, per germline. V lost 5 bases and J 12 bases, leaving 16 bases between the germline ends. This CDR3 contains 13 residues.

This clonotype was observed at least ten times. This chain links TRBV2 with TRBJ2-1; D is unclear. This CDR3 has 14 amino acids. Trimming shortened V by 6 bases and J by 5 bases, and 14 bases separated the two germline ends. Germline V CDR1 and CDR2: SNHLY, FYNNEI. CDR3 loop: CASRMGLLNNEQFF. The CDR3 DNA reads as TGTGCCAGCAGAATGGGCCTCCTCAACAATGAGCAGTTCTTC.

This clonotype was detected many times. The chain uses TRBV28 and TRBJ2-7; possibly TRBD2 for D (5 bases). V lost 6 bases, J lost 0 bases, and 12 bases lay in between. The CDR3 consists of 14 residues. Germline V lookup: CDR1 MDHEN, CDR2 SYDVKM. The CDR3 region is CASRPEVSSYEQYF. The DNA of the CDR3 is TGTGCCAGCAGACCGGAGGTGTCCTCCTACGAGCAGTACTTC.

The V and J genes are TRBV29-1 and TRBJ1-2; D might be TRBD1 (6 bases). Trimming took 4 bases from V and 6 from J, leaving 15 bases between them. This CDR3 has 13 residues. Germline lookup yields CDR1 SQVTM and CDR2 ANQGSEA. The CDR3 DNA reads TGCAGCGTTGGAGATCGGGGGCGGCATGGCTACACCTTC. Protein sequence: CSVGDRGRHGYTF.

This clonotype has at least ten counts. The chain couples TRBV27 to TRBJ2-6; TRBD2 might be the D (6 bases). The germline V and J ends were trimmed by 0 bases and 2 bases, with 8 bases remaining between them. This CDR3 is 16 amino acids long. Germline-derived CDR1 and CDR2 are MNHEY and SMNVEV (reference sequence). CDR3 sequence reads: CASSLSTSPGANVLTF. As DNA, the CDR3 is TGTGCCAGCAGTTTATCGACTAGTCCTGGGGCCAACGTCCTGACTTTC.

The chain combines TRBV3-1 with TRBJ2-2; D is unclear. The CDR3 runs 13 residues. Germline V gives CDR1 LGHDT, CDR2 YNNKEL (reference sequence). Trimming took 4 bases from V and 2 from J, leaving 5 bases between them. The CDR3 nucleotides are TGTGCCAGCAGCCTACCCAACACCGGGGAGCTGTTTTTT. Amino acids: CASSLPNTGELFF.

This clonotype occurred a few times. The chain recombines TRBV4-1 with TRBJ2-7; D ambiguous. This CDR3 is 15 amino acids long. The germline CDR1 and CDR2 sequences are MGHRA and YSYEKL. Trimming left V 0 bases short and J 2 bases short, with 11 bases between. The CDR3 DNA reads TGCGCCAGCAGCCAAGACTACGGTAGGACCTACGAGCAGTACTTC. Residues: CASSQDYGRTYEQYF.

The sample holds many counts of this clonotype. CDR3 DNA sequence: TGCAGTGCTAGAAATCGACTAGCGGCCCCCACAGATACGCAGTATTTT. It yields the protein CSARNRLAAPTDTQYF. The rearrangement joins TRBV20-1 to TRBJ2-3, with 9 bases that match TRBD2. Germline CDR1 reads DFQATT; CDR2 reads SNEGSKA (reference sequence). The V segment lost 2 bases and the J segment 2 bases; nucleotides outside the gene matches: 8. CDR3 length: 16 amino acids.

This clonotype has at least ten counts. This chain connects TRBV5-1 to TRBJ2-3; D is unresolved. There are 13 residues in the CDR3. Germline loops: CDR1 SGHRS, CDR2 YFSETQ. V lost 4 bases, J lost 4 bases, and 10 bases lay in between. CDR3 amino acids: CASSPSRADTQYF. The CDR3 coding sequence is TGCGCCAGCAGCCCGTCTAGAGCAGATACGCAGTATTTT.

This clonotype has at least ten counts. V and J are TRBV11-1 and TRBJ2-1; D ambiguous. The CDR3 is made up of 13 amino acids. Germline CDR1 is SGHAT and CDR2 is FQDESV (reference sequence). Deletions cut 3 bases from V and 9 bases from J, with 12 bases between. DNA for the CDR3: TGTGCCAGCAGCTTCGCCGGGCCTAGTGAGCAGTTCTTC. Amino acid sequence: CASSFAGPSEQFF.

This clonotype was recorded at least ten times. V gene TRBV20-1 combines with J gene TRBJ2-2; the D call may be TRBD1 or TRBD2 (6 bases each). Per the germline V gene, CDR1 is DFQATT and CDR2 is SNEGSKA (reference sequence). CDR3 length equals 14 residues. The V gene lost 8 bases and the J gene lost 1 base, with 14 bases spanning the gap. CDR3 DNA sequence: TGCAGTACCAATGGGGGGCAGAACACCGGGGAGCTGTTTTTT. Residues: CSTNGGQNTGELFF.